The entry below describes one TCR beta chain. Its cognate antigen is unknown. With V trimmed by 10 bases and J by 5 bases, 4 bases remained unmatched. The germline V gene encodes CDR1 MDHEN and CDR2 SYDVKM. The CDR3 totals 11 residues. This sample stems from a study of graft-versus-host responses after intestinal transplantation. Produced via immunoSEQ multiplex PCR; TCRdb's table is partial and in-frame only. This table has about 82,000 clones, under 95% appearing once. Findings of the study overall: GvH clones surfaced in recipient marrow, some emerging earlier in ileum or blood. Clonal ratios of graft-versus-host to host-versus-graft in allografts were high for patients exhibiting graft-donor T cell macrochimerism.

Sequences were derived from unstimulated CD4+ T cells sorted from spleen or lymph node cells, sampled before transplant. This TCR derives from a human donor who was the organ donor for an intestinal transplant. The chain carries TRBV28 and TRBJ1-2, with 7 positions matching TRBD1. The CDR3 sequence: CAIGQVYGYTF. Here the CDR3 DNA reads TGTGCCATTGGACAGGTTTATGGCTACACCTTC.